This entry lists 18 T cell receptor beta chains sequenced from one sample in a study of blood T cell repertoires in COVID-19. Measured with immunoSEQ multiplex PCR; TCRdb has only the in-frame clones, and not every one. The repertoire consists of some 120,000 clones, with about four fifths occurring once and the leading ten covering 15% to 20%. Source material: peripheral blood. Receptors originate from a young man with COVID-19, enrolled during active disease.

The V gene is TRBV2, the J gene TRBJ2-1; a weak D match, TRBD2 (5 bases). V shed 3 bases and J shed 8 bases, with 14 bases lying between them. Germline assignment: CDR1 SNHLY and CDR2 FYNNEI. The CDR3 contains 14 residues. The CDR3 coding sequence is TGTGCCAGCAGTGAGCTGGTAGTCGGGGATGAGCAGTTCTTC. Translating it yields CASSELVVGDEQFF.

The chain is built from TRBV7-2 and TRBJ1-4, with TRBD1 matching 8 bases. The CDR3 runs to 16 residues. V lost 0 bases and J lost 8; bases outside the gene matches: 8. Germline CDR1 and CDR2: SGHTA and FQGNSA. Written as DNA, the CDR3 is TGTGCCAGCAGCTTAGCGCTAATAGGGACAGGCGAAAAACTGTTTTTT. Its protein is CASSLALIGTGEKLFF.

The CDR3 is CASSLTGEGYTF. CDR3 coding DNA: TGTGCCAGCAGCTTGACAGGGGAAGGCTACACCTTC. The V call is TRBV5-5, the J call TRBJ1-2, with 7 bases lining up with TRBD1. The CDR3 extends over 12 amino acids. The V gene end was trimmed by 1 base and the J gene end by 8 bases; junction bases not matched to a gene: 2. Looked up from germline, CDR1 is SGHKS and CDR2 is YYEKEE (reference sequence).

V gene TRBV19 combines with J gene TRBJ2-7; D unclear. CDR1 is LNHDA and CDR2 is SQIVND in the germline V gene (reference sequence). The CDR3 is made up of 11 amino acids. V lost 4 bases, J lost 3 bases, and 4 bases lay in between. CDR3 region: CASSTHYEQYF. The CDR3 DNA reads TGTGCCAGTAGTACCCACTACGAGCAGTACTTC. Based on the CDR3 plus reference TRBV19 and TRBJ2-7, the full variable domain is DGGITQSPKYLFRKEGQNVTLSCEQNLNHDAMYWYRQDPGQGLRLIYYSQIVNDFQKGDIAEGYSVSREKKESFPLTVTSAQKNPTAFYLCASSTHYEQYFGPGTRLTVT.

The chain links TRBV7-7 to TRBJ2-2; D is perhaps TRBD2 (6 bases). The germline V and J ends were trimmed by 3 bases and 4 bases, with 12 bases remaining between them. From germline, CDR1 is SSHAT and CDR2 FNYEAQ (reference sequence). The CDR3 totals 15 residues. The CDR3 sequence is CASSLSEGFTGELFF. The CDR3 DNA reads TGTGCCAGCAGCTTGTCGGAGGGGTTCACCGGGGAGCTGTTTTTT. Together with reference TRBV7-7 and TRBJ2-2, the CDR3 gives the full variable domain: GAGVSQSPRYKVTKRGQDVTLRCDPISSHATLYWYQQALGQGPEFLTYFNYEAQPDKSGLPSDRFSAERPEGSISTLTIQRTEQRDSAMYRCASSLSEGFTGELFFGEGSRLTVL.

The genes are TRBV28 and TRBJ1-1, with D possibly matching TRBD1 (5 bases). The germline V gene has CDR1 MDHEN and CDR2 SYDVKM. The CDR3 extends over 14 amino acids. Trimming stripped 1 base from V and 5 bases from J, with 11 bases between. For the CDR3, the DNA is TGTGCCAGCAGTTTATTAGGGGAACGAACTGAAGCTTTCTTT. Protein product: CASSLLGERTEAFF.

The chain is built from TRBV7-3 and TRBJ2-3; the match to TRBD2 covers 8 bases. Germline trimming cut 2 bases from V and 5 bases from J; bases unmatched to any gene: 6. This CDR3 comprises 15 residues. Germline V gives CDR1 SGHTA, CDR2 FQGTGA. In nucleotides, the CDR3 is TGTGCCAGCAGCTTAGTAGCGGGGAATAGAGATACGCAGTATTTT. Encoded protein: CASSLVAGNRDTQYF. The variable domain in full, completed from reference TRBV7-3 and TRBJ2-3, reads GAGVSQTPSNKVTEKGKYVELRCDPISGHTALYWYRQSLGQGPEFLIYFQGTGAADDSGLPNDRFFAVRPEGSVSTLKIQRTERGDSAVYLCASSLVAGNRDTQYFGPGTRLTVL.

The chain links TRBV7-6 to TRBJ2-7; TRBD1 aligns across 7 bases. The CDR3 runs to 13 residues. V was clipped by 5 bases and J by 4 bases; unmatched bases: 5. Germline-derived CDR1 and CDR2 are SGHVS and FNYEAQ. CDR3 nucleotides: TGTGCCAGCAGCCGGGGACAGAGGTACGAGCAGTACTTC. It translates to CASSRGQRYEQYF.

This clone is a singleton in its sample. The identical CDR3 is also encoded by other nucleotide sequences in the sample. This CDR3 reads CASSLAGTGAYEQYF. The CDR3 bases are TGTGCCAGCAGCTTGGCCGGGACAGGAGCCTACGAGCAGTACTTC. This chain connects TRBV5-5 to TRBJ2-7; 8 nucleotides match TRBD1. J lost 2 bases, V lost 0 bases, and 4 bases had no gene match. Germline loops: CDR1 SGHKS, CDR2 YYEKEE (reference sequence). The length of the CDR3 is 15 residues.

The chain carries TRBV28 and TRBJ2-1; TRBD2 might be the D (5 bases). The CDR3 is 12 residues long. Germline CDR1 MDHEN, CDR2 SYDVKM. V dropped 4 bases and J dropped 7 bases, with 8 bases sitting between them. The CDR3: CASSSRLNEQFF. In nucleotides, the CDR3 is TGTGCCAGCAGTTCGCGACTAAATGAGCAGTTCTTC.

J is TRBJ2-7 and V is TRBV6-5; 7 positions match TRBD1. J was trimmed by 3 bases and V by 5 bases; bases with no gene match: 4. CDR1 and CDR2 (germline): MNHEY, SVGAGI. CDR3 size: 13 residues. CDR3 in amino acids: CASSTRTGYEQYF. In DNA, the CDR3 is TGTGCCAGCAGTACTCGGACAGGCTACGAGCAGTACTTC.

The chain recombines TRBV28 with TRBJ1-2; maybe TRBD1 (5 bases). The length of the CDR3 is 16 residues. The V and J ends lost 6 bases and 4 bases respectively, with 21 bases between them. Germline CDR1 and CDR2: MDHEN and SYDVKM. The CDR3 is CASRYSIAGPRYGYTF. The CDR3 DNA reads TGTGCCAGCAGATACTCCATAGCAGGGCCCCGCTATGGCTACACCTTC.

There are a few counts of this clone. The J gene is TRBJ2-2, the V gene TRBV5-1; D unresolved. CDR3 length: 16 amino acids. Germline V gene lookup returns CDR1 SGHRS and CDR2 YFSETQ. The germline V and J ends were trimmed by 0 bases and 1 base, with 10 bases remaining between them. The CDR3 nucleotides are TGCGCCAGCAGCTTGGCAGTTCAGGAGAACACCGGGGAGCTGTTTTTT. It codes for CASSLAVQENTGELFF. Full variable domain (rest looked up from reference TRBV5-1 and TRBJ2-2): KAGVTQTPRYLIKTRGQQVTLSCSPISGHRSVSWYQQTPGQGLQFLFEYFSETQRNKGNFPGRFSGRQFSNSRSEMNVSTLELGDSALYLCASSLAVQENTGELFFGEGSRLTVL.

The chain couples TRBV7-9 to TRBJ1-2; 10 nucleotides match TRBD1. Germline V gene data show CDR1 as SEHNR and CDR2 as FQNEAQ (reference sequence). The CDR3 has 14 residues. With V trimmed by 5 bases and J by 5 bases, 5 bases remained unmatched. The CDR3 DNA reads as TGTGCCAGCAGCACTTCGGGACAGGGGTATGGCTACACCTTC. This sequence encodes CASSTSGQGYGYTF.

The CDR3 nucleotides read TGTGCCAGCAGCAAAGGGGAAGGGGGATTACCTTCTAACTATGGCTACACCTTC. It codes for CASSKGEGGLPSNYGYTF. This chain uses TRBV21-1 with TRBJ1-2; TRBD1 was called by the table and not checked on the DNA. TRBV21-1 constitutes a pseudogene. This CDR3 contains 18 residues.

The chain couples TRBV5-4 to TRBJ1-6, with 8 bases lining up with TRBD1. V lost 0 bases and J lost 7; bases outside the gene matches: 0. Germline values: CDR1 SGHNT, CDR2 YYREEE (reference sequence). The CDR3 loop spans 14 amino acids. CDR3 DNA: TGTGCCAGCAGCTTGGACAGGGGGAATTCACCCCTCCACTTT. Amino acids: CASSLDRGNSPLHF.

This clone was seen a few times. V gene TRBV28 combines with J gene TRBJ2-7, with TRBD1 as a possible D gene (6 bases). V was cut by 4 bases and J by 5 bases, with 18 bases left in between. The CDR3 is 15 residues long. Germline CDR1 is MDHEN and CDR2 is SYDVKM. The CDR3 DNA sequence: TGTGCCAGCAGTTGGCTTAGGGCAGGGGTCAACGAGCAGTACTTC. It codes for CASSWLRAGVNEQYF.

The J gene is TRBJ1-6, the V gene TRBV30; D not certain. CDR1 and CDR2 (germline): GTSNPN, SVGIG (reference sequence). Between the trimmed V and J ends, which lost 0 bases and 5 bases, there was a span of 17 bases. The CDR3 has 17 amino acids. CDR3 nucleotide sequence: TGTGCCTGGAGTGTCTTGGGTGTGACACCCCATAATTCACCCCTCCACTTT. Translation gives CAWSVLGVTPHNSPLHF.